The clone carrying this T cell receptor beta chain was counted only a few times. The CDR3 has 16 residues. Per the germline V gene, CDR1 is SGHTA and CDR2 is FQGNSA. V was trimmed by 5 bases and J by 0 bases, leaving 14 bases between them. Sequenced material consisted of expressed TCRB transcripts (all of the isolated RNA was reverse transcribed). Method: immunoSEQ multiplex PCR; TCRdb's copy keeps in-frame clones and lacks some. This sample has approximately 90,000 clones, with about 32% found just once. Donors underwent one heparinised blood draw, about 120 mL on average. These data are taken from a study of beta chain features in type 1 diabetes.

The chain couples TRBV7-2 to TRBJ2-1; perhaps TRBD2 as D (5 bases). The material sequenced was stem cell memory CD4+ T cells from blood. The origin of this receptor is a woman aged 18-29 years in good health. For the CDR3, the DNA is TGTGCCAGCAGCCCCGGACTGGGAAGCTCCTACAATGAGCAGTTCTTC. Amino acid sequence: CASSPGLGSSYNEQFF.